These 18 T cell receptor beta chains were sequenced from one sample in a study of T cell changes during pregnancy in multiple sclerosis. Data came from immunoSEQ multiplex PCR; TCRdb stores just in-frame clones and leaves some out. The sample gives tens of thousands of clones, 91% of which show up once; roughly 0.5% is in the top ten. The sample here was CD4+ T cells from peripheral blood mononuclear cells, taken in the second trimester of pregnancy. The receptor set was obtained from a female donor in good health, enrolled as a control in a pregnancy study.

This chain uses TRBV11-2 with TRBJ1-2, with 7 bases lining up with TRBD1. The CDR3 runs 12 residues. J gave up 8 bases and V 4 bases, and 4 bases lay outside the gene matches. CDR1 SGHAT and CDR2 FQNNGV come from the germline V gene. CDR3: CASSSTGVGYTF. The CDR3 bases are TGTGCCAGCAGCTCTACAGGGGTCGGCTACACCTTC.

The chain has TRBV7-8 and TRBJ2-3, with D perhaps matching TRBD1 (6 bases). Trimming removed 5 bases from V and 2 bases from J, with 17 bases in between. This CDR3 region has 16 residues. The V gene's germline CDR1 is SGHVS and CDR2 FQNEAQ. CDR3 loop: CASSPRARGITDTQYF. The DNA of the CDR3 is TGTGCCAGCAGCCCCCGTGCAAGGGGGATCACAGATACGCAGTATTTT.

The chain employs TRBV23-1 and TRBJ1-1; possibly TRBD1 for D (6 bases). TRBV23-1 is an ORF; its function is uncertain. V gave up 2 bases and J gave up 2 bases, with 24 bases separating them. CDR3 size: 19 residues. The CDR3 DNA follows: TGCGCCAGCAGTCAAGCCTCCTACACAACAGGGCCGGGAAACACTGAAGCTTTCTTT. It is translated as CASSQASYTTGPGNTEAFF.

This clone was observed once. V is TRBV2 and J is TRBJ2-2; no clear D gene. Germline V gene sequence: CDR1 SNHLY, CDR2 FYNNEI. V lost 6 bases to trimming and J lost 6 bases, with 5 bases between them. This CDR3 contains 11 residues. CDR3 nucleotides: TGTGCCAGCAGGAGCTCCGGGGAGCTGTTTTTT. Translation: CASRSSGELFF.

CDR3 protein: CASSLDRGNEKLFF. The CDR3 DNA is TGTGCCAGCAGCCTCGACAGGGGTAATGAAAAACTGTTTTTT. The rearrangement uses TRBV7-9 and TRBJ1-4; 8 nucleotides agree with TRBD1. CDR1 is SEHNR and CDR2 is FQNEAQ in the germline V gene (reference sequence). The CDR3 sequence is 14 residues long. J lost 4 bases, V lost 5 bases, and 3 bases had no gene match.

The CDR3 loop is CASSHRGQFDEKLFF. The CDR3 DNA reads as TGTGCCAGCAGCCACAGAGGACAGTTCGATGAAAAACTGTTTTTT. The chain combines TRBV7-2 with TRBJ1-4; TRBD1 is a possible D gene (6 bases). Germline V CDR1 and CDR2: SGHTA, FQGNSA. The CDR3 has 15 residues. The germline V and J ends were trimmed by 5 bases and 6 bases, with 16 bases remaining between them.

The chain couples TRBV11-2 to TRBJ2-5, with D perhaps matching TRBD2 (5 bases). This CDR3 comprises 16 residues. V was trimmed by 1 base and J by 3 bases, leaving 15 bases between them. Germline CDR1 and CDR2: SGHAT and FQNNGV. The CDR3 sequence is CASSLGSRRGKETQYF. CDR3 nucleotides: TGTGCCAGCAGCTTAGGTTCTAGGCGAGGGAAAGAGACCCAGTACTTC.

This chain uses TRBV4-1 with TRBJ2-2; 9 nucleotides match TRBD1. CDR1 is MGHRA, CDR2 YSYEKL, per germline. Trimming cost V 5 bases and J 6 bases; bases outside gene matches: 7. The CDR3 has 15 amino acids. The CDR3 sequence: CASSSGTGWSGELFF. The DNA for the CDR3 is TGCGCCAGCAGCTCCGGGACAGGGTGGTCCGGGGAGCTGTTTTTT.

The genes are TRBV7-2 and TRBJ2-3; 9 nucleotides align to TRBD2. This CDR3 spans 16 amino acids. Germline values: CDR1 SGHTA, CDR2 FQGNSA. V dropped 1 base and J dropped 2; count of bases not matched to a gene: 4. The CDR3 coding sequence is TGTGCCAGCAGCTTAGAAGGCGGGAGGGCCACAGATACGCAGTATTTT. It encodes CASSLEGGRATDTQYF.

The J gene is TRBJ2-1, the V gene TRBV4-2, with a tentative D call TRBD1 (6 bases). Germline loops: CDR1 LGHNA, CDR2 YNFKEQ. The CDR3 contains 16 residues. Trimming took 1 base from V and 12 from J, leaving 22 bases between them. The CDR3 reads CASSQARSTGPALQFF. The CDR3, as DNA: TGTGCCAGCAGCCAAGCCAGATCAACAGGGCCGGCGTTGCAGTTCTTC.

The V gene is TRBV4-2, the J gene TRBJ2-6; D is uncertain. V was pared by 3 bases and J by 0 bases, with 15 bases between. Germline CDR1 and CDR2: LGHNA and YNFKEQ. The CDR3 totals 18 residues. CDR3 region: CASSHEDLKSSGANVLTF. The CDR3 region has the DNA TGTGCCAGCAGCCATGAGGATCTGAAAAGCTCTGGGGCCAACGTCCTGACTTTC.

V and J are TRBV30 and TRBJ2-1; a weak D match, TRBD2 (6 bases). CDR1 is GTSNPN and CDR2 is SVGIG in the germline V gene (reference sequence). The CDR3 is 15 amino acids. The V gene lost 2 bases and the J gene lost 3 bases, with 14 bases spanning the gap. The CDR3 is CAWSMGGTLYNEQFF. The DNA for the CDR3 is TGTGCCTGGAGTATGGGCGGGACCCTCTACAATGAGCAGTTCTTC.

V usage is TRBV28 and J usage is TRBJ1-5; TRBD1 matches 9 bases. CDR1 and CDR2 from the germline V gene are MDHEN and SYDVKM. This CDR3 contains 15 residues. V lost 5 bases to trimming and J lost 1 base; unmatched junction nucleotides: 3. The CDR3 DNA reads TGTGCCAGCAGTCGGGGACAGGGAAGCAATCAGCCCCAGCATTTT. Its translation is CASSRGQGSNQPQHF.

This chain connects TRBV5-1 to TRBJ2-3; D is unclear. This CDR3 region has 15 residues. Germline CDR1 SGHRS, CDR2 YFSETQ. The V gene lost 0 bases and the J gene lost 0 bases, with 8 bases spanning the gap. CDR3 protein: CASSLGGTSTDTQYF. CDR3 nucleotides: TGCGCCAGCAGCTTGGGTGGCACCAGCACAGATACGCAGTATTTT.

This chain connects TRBV15 to TRBJ1-5; D ambiguous. V lost 4 bases and J 3 bases, leaving 16 bases between the germline ends. The CDR3 covers 16 residues. CDR1 is LNHNV, CDR2 YYDKDF, per germline (reference sequence). CDR3 bases: TGTGCCACCAGCACCCAGTACAGTAATAACAATCAGCCCCAGCATTTT. Protein: CATSTQYSNNNQPQHF.

This chain uses TRBV7-9 with TRBJ2-1; TRBD2 matches at 9 bases. The CDR3 has 19 amino acids. Trimming cost V 5 bases and J 8 bases; bases outside gene matches: 22. Germline V lookup: CDR1 SEHNR, CDR2 FQNEAQ (reference sequence). CDR3 nucleotides: TGTGCCAGCAGCCCCCGCCTAGCGGGACGCCCTTCAGCCCGAGATGAGCAGTTCTTC. Its protein is CASSPRLAGRPSARDEQFF. The variable domain in full, with the rest retrieved from reference TRBV7-9 and TRBJ2-1, is DTGVSQNPRHKITKRGQNVTFRCDPISEHNRLYWYRQTLGQGPEFLTYFQNEAQLEKSRLLSDRFSAERPKGSFSTLEIQRTEQGDSAMYLCASSPRLAGRPSARDEQFFGPGTRLTVL.

The J gene is TRBJ2-1, the V gene TRBV2; D may be TRBD1 (6 bases). The CDR3 extends over 13 amino acids. The germline V and J ends were trimmed by 7 bases and 5 bases, with 12 bases remaining between them. The V gene's germline CDR1 is SNHLY and CDR2 FYNNEI. The CDR3 DNA is TGTGCCAGCAAAACAGGGCCGGACAATGAGCAGTTCTTC. This translates into CASKTGPDNEQFF.

V is TRBV11-3 and J is TRBJ2-1; 14 bases are a match to TRBD2. The CDR3 runs to 17 residues. Trimming at V came to 5 bases and at J to 10 bases, leaving 13 bases not matched to a gene. Germline V lookup: CDR1 SGHNT, CDR2 YENEEA. This chain's CDR3 is CASSPTTGLAGEGEQFF. Here the CDR3 DNA reads TGTGCCAGCAGCCCAACCACGGGACTAGCGGGAGAGGGGGAGCAGTTCTTC. Drawing the rest from reference TRBV11-3 and TRBJ2-1, the complete variable domain is EAGVVQSPRYKIIEKKQPVAFWCNPISGHNTLYWYLQNLGQGPELLIRYENEEAVDDSQLPKDRFSAERLKGVDSTLKIQPAELGDSAVYLCASSPTTGLAGEGEQFFGPGTRLTVL.